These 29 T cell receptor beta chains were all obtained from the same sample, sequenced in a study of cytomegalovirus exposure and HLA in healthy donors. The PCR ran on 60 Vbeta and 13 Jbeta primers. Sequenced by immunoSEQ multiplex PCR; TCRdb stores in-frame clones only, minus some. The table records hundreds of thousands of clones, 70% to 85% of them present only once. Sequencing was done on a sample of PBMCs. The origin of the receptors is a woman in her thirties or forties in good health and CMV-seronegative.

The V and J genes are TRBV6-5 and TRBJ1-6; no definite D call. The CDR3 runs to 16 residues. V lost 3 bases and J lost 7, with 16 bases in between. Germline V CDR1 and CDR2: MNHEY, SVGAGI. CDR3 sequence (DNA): TGTGCCAGCAGTTATGTCAGCCGGGGTTCGAATTCACCCCTCCACTTT. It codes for CASSYVSRGSNSPLHF.

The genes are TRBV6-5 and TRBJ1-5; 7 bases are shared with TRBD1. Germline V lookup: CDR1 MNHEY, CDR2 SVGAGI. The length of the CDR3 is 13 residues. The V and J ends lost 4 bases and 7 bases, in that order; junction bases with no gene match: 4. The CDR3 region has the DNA TGTGCCAGCAGTTTAGGGGGCGGGCAGCCCCAGCATTTT. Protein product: CASSLGGGQPQHF.

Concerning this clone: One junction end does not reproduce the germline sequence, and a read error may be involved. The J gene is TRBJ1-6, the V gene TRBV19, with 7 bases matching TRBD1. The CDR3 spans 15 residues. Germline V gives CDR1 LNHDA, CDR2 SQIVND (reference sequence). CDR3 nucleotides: TGTGCCAGTAGTCCGACAGGGACCTACAATTCACCCCTCCACTTT. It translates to CASSPTGTYNSPLHF.

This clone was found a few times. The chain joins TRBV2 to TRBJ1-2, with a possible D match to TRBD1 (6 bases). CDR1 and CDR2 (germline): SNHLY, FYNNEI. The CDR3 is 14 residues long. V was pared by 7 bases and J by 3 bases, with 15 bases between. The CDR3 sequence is CASIKSEGDYGYTF. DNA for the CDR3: TGTGCCAGCATCAAAAGCGAGGGGGACTATGGCTACACCTTC.

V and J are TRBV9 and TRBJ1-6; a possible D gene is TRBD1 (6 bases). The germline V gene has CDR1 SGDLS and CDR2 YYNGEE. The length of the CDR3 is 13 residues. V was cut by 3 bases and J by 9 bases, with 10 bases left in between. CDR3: CASSGTVTSPLHF. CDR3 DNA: TGTGCCAGCAGCGGGACAGTTACTTCACCCCTCCACTTT.

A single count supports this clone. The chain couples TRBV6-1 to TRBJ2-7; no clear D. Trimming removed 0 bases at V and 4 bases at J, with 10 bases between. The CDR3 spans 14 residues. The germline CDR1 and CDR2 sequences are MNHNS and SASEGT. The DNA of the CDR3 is TGTGCCAGCAGTGAAGCGCGAGGCGGTTACGAGCAGTACTTC. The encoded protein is CASSEARGGYEQYF.

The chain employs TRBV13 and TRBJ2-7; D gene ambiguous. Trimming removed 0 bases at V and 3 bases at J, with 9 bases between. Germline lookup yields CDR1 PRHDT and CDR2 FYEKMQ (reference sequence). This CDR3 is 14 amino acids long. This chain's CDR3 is CASSLGLDIYEQYF. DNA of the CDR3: TGTGCCAGCAGCTTAGGCCTCGACATCTACGAGCAGTACTTC.

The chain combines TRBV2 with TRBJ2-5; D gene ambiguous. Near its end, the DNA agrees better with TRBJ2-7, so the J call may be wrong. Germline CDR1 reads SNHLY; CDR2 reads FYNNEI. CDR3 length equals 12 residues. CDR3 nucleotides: TGTGCCAGCAATGGAGACTCCTACGAGCAGTACTTC. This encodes CASNGDSYEQYF.

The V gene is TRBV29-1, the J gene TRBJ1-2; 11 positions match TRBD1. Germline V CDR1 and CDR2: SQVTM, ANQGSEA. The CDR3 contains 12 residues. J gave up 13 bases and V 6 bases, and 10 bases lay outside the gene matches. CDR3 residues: CSVSLGQGAGTF. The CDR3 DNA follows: TGCAGCGTCTCCCTAGGACAGGGGGCGGGCACCTTC.

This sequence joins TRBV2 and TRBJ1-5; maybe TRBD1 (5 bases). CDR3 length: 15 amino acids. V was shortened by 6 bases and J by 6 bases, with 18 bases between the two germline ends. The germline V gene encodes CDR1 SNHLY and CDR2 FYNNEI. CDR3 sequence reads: CASRSAPRVGQPQHF. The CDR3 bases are TGTGCCAGCAGGAGTGCCCCCAGGGTTGGTCAGCCCCAGCATTTT.

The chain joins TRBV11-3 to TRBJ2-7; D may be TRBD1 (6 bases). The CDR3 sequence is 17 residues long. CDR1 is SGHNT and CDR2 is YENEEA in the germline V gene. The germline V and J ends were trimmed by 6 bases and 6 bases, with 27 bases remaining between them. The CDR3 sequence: CASSLGEPTLQGPEQYF. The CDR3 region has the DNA TGTGCCAGCAGTCTGGGGGAACCAACCTTACAGGGCCCCGAGCAGTACTTC. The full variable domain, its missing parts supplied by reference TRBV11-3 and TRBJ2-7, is EAGVVQSPRYKIIEKKQPVAFWCNPISGHNTLYWYLQNLGQGPELLIRYENEEAVDDSQLPKDRFSAERLKGVDSTLKIQPAELGDSAVYLCASSLGEPTLQGPEQYFGPGTRLTVT.

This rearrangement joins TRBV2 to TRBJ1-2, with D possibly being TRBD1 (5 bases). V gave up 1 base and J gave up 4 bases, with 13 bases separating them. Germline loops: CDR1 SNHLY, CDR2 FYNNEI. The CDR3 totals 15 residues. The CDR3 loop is CASSEVIRGSYGYTF. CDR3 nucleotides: TGTGCCAGCAGTGAAGTCATTAGGGGTAGCTATGGCTACACCTTC.

The CDR3 reads CASSQDRGYGYTF. The DNA of the CDR3 is TGTGCCAGCAGCCAAGATCGGGGGTACGGCTACACCTTC. This sequence joins TRBV14 and TRBJ1-2; D may be TRBD1 (5 bases). There are 13 residues in the CDR3. CDR1 is SGHDN and CDR2 is FVKESK in the germline V gene. Trimming took 0 bases from V and 8 from J, leaving 10 bases between them.

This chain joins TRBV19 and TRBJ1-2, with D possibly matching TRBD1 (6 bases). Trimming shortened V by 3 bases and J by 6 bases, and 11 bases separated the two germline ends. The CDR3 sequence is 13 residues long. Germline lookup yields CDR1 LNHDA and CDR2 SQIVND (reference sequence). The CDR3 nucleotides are TGTGCCAGTAGTATGTGGGGGCAAGATGGCTACACCTTC. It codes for CASSMWGQDGYTF.

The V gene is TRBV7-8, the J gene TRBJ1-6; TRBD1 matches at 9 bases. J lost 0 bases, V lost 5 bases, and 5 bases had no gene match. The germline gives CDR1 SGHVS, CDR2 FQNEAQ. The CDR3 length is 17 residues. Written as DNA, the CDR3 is TGTGCCAGCAGCCATGGACAGGGGAGCTCCTATAATTCACCCCTCCACTTT. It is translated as CASSHGQGSSYNSPLHF.

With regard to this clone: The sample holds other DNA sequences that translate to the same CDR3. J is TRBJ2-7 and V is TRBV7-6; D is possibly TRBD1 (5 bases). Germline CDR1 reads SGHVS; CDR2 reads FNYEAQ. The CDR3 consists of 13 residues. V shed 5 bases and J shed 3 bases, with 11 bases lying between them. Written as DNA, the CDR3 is TGTGCCAGCAGCCTGGACACTGTCTACGAGCAGTACTTC. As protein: CASSLDTVYEQYF.

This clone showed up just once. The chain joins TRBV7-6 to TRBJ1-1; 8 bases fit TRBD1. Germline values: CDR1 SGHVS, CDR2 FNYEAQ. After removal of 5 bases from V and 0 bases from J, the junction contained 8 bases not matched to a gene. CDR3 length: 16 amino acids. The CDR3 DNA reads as TGTGCCAGCAGCCCGTCGGGACAGGCCTTGAACACTGAAGCTTTCTTT. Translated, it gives CASSPSGQALNTEAFF.

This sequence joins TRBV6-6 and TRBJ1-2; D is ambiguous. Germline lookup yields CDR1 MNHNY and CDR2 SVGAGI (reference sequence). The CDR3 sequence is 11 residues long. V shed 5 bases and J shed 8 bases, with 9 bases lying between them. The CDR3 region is CASSSGVGYTF. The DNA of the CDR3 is TGTGCCAGCAGTAGCGGGGTCGGCTACACCTTC.

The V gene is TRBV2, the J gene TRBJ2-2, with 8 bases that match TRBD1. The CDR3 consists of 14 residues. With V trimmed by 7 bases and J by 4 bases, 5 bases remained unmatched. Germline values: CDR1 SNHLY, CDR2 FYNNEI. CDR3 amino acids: CASTRTGSTGELFF. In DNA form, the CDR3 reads TGTGCCAGCACTCGGACAGGGTCCACCGGGGAGCTGTTTTTT.

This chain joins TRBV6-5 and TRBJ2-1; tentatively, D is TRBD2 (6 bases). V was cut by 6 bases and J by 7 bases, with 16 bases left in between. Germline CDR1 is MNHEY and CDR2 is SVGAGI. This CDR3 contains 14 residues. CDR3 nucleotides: TGTGCCAGCAGCGACGGGGGAGTCATTAATGAGCAGTTCTTC. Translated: CASSDGGVINEQFF.

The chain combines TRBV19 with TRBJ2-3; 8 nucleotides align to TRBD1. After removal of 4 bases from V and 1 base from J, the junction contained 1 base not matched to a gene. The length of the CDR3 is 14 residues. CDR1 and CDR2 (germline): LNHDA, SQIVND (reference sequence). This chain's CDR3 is CASSKGQGTDTQYF. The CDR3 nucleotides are TGTGCCAGTAGTAAGGGACAGGGCACAGATACGCAGTATTTT.

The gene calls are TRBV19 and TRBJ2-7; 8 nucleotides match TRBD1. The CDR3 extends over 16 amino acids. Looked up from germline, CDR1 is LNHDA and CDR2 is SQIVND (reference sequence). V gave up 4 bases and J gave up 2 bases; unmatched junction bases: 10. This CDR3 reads CASSKVPGQVPYEQYF. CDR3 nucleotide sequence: TGTGCCAGTAGTAAGGTTCCGGGACAGGTACCCTACGAGCAGTACTTC.

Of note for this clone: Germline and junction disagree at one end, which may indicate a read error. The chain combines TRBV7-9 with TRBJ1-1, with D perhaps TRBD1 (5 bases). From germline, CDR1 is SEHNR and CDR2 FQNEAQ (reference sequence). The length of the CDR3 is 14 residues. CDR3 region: CSSILVGDSGKAFF. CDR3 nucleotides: TGTTCCAGCATCCTAGTAGGGGACTCGGGAAAAGCTTTCTTT. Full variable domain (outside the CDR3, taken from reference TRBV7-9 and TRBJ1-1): DTGVSQNPRHKITKRGQNVTFRCDPISEHNRLYWYRQTLGQGPEFLTYFQNEAQLEKSRLLSDRFSAERPKGSFSTLEIQRTEQGDSAMYLCSSILVGDSGKAFFGQGTRLTVV.

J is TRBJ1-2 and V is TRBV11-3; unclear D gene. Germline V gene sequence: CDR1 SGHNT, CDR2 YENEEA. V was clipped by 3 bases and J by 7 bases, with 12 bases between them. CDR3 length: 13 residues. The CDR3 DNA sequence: TGTGCCAGCAGCTTCTCCGAGGGCTCTGGCTACACCTTC. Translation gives CASSFSEGSGYTF. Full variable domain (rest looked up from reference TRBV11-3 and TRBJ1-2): EAGVVQSPRYKIIEKKQPVAFWCNPISGHNTLYWYLQNLGQGPELLIRYENEEAVDDSQLPKDRFSAERLKGVDSTLKIQPAELGDSAVYLCASSFSEGSGYTFGSGTRLTVV.

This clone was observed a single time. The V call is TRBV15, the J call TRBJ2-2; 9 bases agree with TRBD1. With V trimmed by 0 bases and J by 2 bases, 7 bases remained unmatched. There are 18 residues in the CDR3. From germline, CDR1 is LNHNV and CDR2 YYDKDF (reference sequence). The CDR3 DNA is TGTGCCACCAGCAGAGATAAGTGGACAGGGGCAAACACCGGGGAGCTGTTTTTT. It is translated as CATSRDKWTGANTGELFF.

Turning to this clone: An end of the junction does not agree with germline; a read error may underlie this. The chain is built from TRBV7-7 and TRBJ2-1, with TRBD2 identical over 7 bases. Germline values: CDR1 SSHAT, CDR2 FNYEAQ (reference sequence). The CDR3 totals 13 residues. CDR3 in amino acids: CASSLDLSSGQFF. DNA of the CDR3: TGTGCTAGCAGCTTAGATCTTTCTAGCGGGCAGTTCTTC. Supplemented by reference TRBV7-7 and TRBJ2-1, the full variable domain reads GAGVSQSPRYKVTKRGQDVTLRCDPISSHATLYWYQQALGQGPEFLTYFNYEAQPDKSGLPSDRFSAERPEGSISTLTIQRTEQRDSAMYRCASSLDLSSGQFFGPGTRLTVL.

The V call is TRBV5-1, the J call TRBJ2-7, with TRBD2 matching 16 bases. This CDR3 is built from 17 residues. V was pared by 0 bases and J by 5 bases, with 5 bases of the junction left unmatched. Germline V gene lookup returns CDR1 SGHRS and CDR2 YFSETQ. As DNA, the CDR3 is TGCGCCAGCAGCTTGGCCGGGACTAGCGGGGGGGCTGACGAGCAGTACTTC. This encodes CASSLAGTSGGADEQYF.

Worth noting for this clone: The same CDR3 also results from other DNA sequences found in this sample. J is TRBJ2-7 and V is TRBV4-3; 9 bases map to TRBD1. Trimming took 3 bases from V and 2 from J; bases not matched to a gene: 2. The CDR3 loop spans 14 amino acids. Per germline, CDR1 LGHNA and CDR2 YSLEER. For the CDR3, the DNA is TGCGCCAGCAGCCAGGGGACAGGGCCCTACGAGCAGTACTTC. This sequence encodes CASSQGTGPYEQYF.

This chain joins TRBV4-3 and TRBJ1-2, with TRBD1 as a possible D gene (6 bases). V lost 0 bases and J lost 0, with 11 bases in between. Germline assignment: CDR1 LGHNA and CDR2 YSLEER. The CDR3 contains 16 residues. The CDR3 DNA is TGCGCCAGCAGCCAAGAGGGCAGGGGAGCTAACTATGGCTACACCTTC. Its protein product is CASSQEGRGANYGYTF.